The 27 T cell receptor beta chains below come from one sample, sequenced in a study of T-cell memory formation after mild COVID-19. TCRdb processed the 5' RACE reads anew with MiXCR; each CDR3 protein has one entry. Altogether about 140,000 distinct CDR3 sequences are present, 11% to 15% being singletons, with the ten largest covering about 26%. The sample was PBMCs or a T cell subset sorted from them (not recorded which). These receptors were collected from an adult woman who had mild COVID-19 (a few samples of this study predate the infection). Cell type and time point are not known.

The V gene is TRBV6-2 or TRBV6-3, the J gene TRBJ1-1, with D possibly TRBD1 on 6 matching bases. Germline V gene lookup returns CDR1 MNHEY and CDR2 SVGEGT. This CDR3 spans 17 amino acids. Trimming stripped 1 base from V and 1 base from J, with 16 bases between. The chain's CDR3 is CASSYLSLGHWNTEAFF. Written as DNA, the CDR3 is TGTGCCAGCAGTTACTTGAGTTTGGGACACTGGAACACTGAAGCTTTCTTT.

The CDR3 spells CASKEGQETQYF. The CDR3 nucleotides are TGTGCCAGCAAAGAGGGCCAAGAGACCCAGTACTTC. The chain links TRBV12-3 or TRBV12-4 to TRBJ2-5; TRBD2 might be the D (5 bases). V was shortened by 7 bases and J by 1 base, with 7 bases between the two germline ends. The CDR3 contains 12 residues.

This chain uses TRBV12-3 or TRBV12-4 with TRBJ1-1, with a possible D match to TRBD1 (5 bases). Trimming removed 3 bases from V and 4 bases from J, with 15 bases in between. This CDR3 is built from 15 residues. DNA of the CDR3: TGTGCCAGCAGTTTCACCGGGGGTAGGGGCACTGAAGCTTTCTTT. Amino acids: CASSFTGGRGTEAFF.

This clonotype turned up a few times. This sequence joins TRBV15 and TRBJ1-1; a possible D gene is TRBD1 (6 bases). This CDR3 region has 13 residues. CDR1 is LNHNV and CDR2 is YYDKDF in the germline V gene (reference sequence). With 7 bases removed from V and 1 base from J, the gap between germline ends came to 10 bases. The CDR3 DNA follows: TGTGCCACCACCCAGGGGCCGAACACTGAAGCTTTCTTT. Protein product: CATTQGPNTEAFF.

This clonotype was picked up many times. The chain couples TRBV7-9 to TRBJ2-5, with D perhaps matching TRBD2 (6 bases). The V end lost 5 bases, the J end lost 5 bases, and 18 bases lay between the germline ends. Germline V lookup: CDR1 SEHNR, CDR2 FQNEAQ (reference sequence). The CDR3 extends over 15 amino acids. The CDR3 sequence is CASSNGLPQTETQYF. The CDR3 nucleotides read TGTGCCAGCAGCAATGGACTACCCCAGACGGAGACCCAGTACTTC.

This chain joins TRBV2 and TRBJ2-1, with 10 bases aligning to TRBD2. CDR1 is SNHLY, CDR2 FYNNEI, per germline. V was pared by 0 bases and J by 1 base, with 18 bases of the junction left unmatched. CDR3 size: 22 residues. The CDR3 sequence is CASSEALNPLKTSGNSYNEQFF. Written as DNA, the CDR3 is TGTGCCAGCAGTGAAGCCCTAAATCCGCTGAAAACTAGCGGGAATTCCTACAATGAGCAGTTCTTC.

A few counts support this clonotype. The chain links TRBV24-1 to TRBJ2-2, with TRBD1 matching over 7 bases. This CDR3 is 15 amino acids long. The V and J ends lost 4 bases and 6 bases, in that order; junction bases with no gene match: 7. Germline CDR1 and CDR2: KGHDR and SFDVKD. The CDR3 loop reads CATSDGDSLPGELFF. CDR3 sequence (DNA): TGTGCCACCAGTGACGGGGACAGCCTACCCGGGGAGCTGTTTTTT.

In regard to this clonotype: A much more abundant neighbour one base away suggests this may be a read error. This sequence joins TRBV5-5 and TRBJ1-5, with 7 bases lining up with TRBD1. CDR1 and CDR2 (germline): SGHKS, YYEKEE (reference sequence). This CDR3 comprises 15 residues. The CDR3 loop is CASSETGTKDQPKHF. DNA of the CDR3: TGTGCCAGCAGCGAGACAGGGACTAAAGATCAGCCCAAGCATTTT.

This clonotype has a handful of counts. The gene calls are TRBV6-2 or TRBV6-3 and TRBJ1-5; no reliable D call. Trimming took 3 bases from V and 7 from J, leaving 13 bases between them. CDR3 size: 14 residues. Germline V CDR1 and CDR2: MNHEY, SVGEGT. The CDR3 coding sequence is TGTGCCAGCAGTTATCACCGATCGGAACAGCCCCAGCATTTT. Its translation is CASSYHRSEQPQHF.

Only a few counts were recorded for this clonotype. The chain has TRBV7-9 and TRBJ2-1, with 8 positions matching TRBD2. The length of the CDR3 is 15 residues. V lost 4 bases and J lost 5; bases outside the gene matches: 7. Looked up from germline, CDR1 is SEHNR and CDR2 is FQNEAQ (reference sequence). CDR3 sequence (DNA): TGTGCCAGCAGCTCCCCGGGAGGGCGCAACAATGAGCAGTTCTTC. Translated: CASSSPGGRNNEQFF.

For the CDR3, the DNA is TGTGCCAGCAGCGGAAGCGGGACAGGGGTCCGGAACACCGGGGAGCTGTTTTTT. This encodes CASSGSGTGVRNTGELFF. The rearrangement uses TRBV9 and TRBJ2-2, with TRBD1 identical over 10 bases. Germline values: CDR1 SGDLS, CDR2 YYNGEE. V dropped 3 bases and J dropped 1; count of bases not matched to a gene: 9. The CDR3 sequence is 18 residues long.

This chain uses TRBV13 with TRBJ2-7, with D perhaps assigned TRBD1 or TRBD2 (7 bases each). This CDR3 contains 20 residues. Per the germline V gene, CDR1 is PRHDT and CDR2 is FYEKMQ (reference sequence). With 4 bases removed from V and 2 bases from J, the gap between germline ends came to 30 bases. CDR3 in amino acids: CASSSQGGVAGGANPYEQYF. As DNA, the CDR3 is TGTGCCAGCAGCTCCCAGGGGGGGGTGGCTGGGGGTGCAAACCCCTACGAGCAGTACTTC.

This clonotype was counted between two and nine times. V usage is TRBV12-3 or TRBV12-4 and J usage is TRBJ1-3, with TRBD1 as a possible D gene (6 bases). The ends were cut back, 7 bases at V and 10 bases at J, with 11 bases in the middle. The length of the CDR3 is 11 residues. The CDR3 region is CASNRDKTIYF. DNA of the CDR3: TGTGCCAGCAATCGGGACAAAACCATATATTTT.

CDR3 in DNA: TGTGCCAGCAGCGTAGGGGGTAACCCCGGGGAGCTGTTTTTT. This sequence encodes CASSVGGNPGELFF. The V and J genes are TRBV9 and TRBJ2-2; D ambiguous. V was shortened by 0 bases and J by 6 bases, with 9 bases between the two germline ends. The CDR3 extends over 14 amino acids. The V gene's germline CDR1 is SGDLS and CDR2 YYNGEE.

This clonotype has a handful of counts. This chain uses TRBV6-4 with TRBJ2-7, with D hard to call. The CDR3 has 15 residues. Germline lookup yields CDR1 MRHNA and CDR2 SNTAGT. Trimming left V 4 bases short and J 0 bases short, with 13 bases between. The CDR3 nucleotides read TGTGCCAGCAGTGGTTGGCGGCGGAGCTCCTACGAGCAGTACTTC. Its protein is CASSGWRRSSYEQYF.

CDR3 loop: CASSLWGGTSYEQYF. Written as DNA, the CDR3 is TGTGCCAGCAGCTTATGGGGCGGGACGTCCTACGAGCAGTACTTC. This rearrangement joins TRBV7-3 to TRBJ2-7; D perhaps matches TRBD2 (6 bases). CDR3 length: 15 residues. CDR1 SGHTA and CDR2 FQGTGA come from the germline V gene. The ends were cut back, 2 bases at V and 1 base at J, with 12 bases in the middle.

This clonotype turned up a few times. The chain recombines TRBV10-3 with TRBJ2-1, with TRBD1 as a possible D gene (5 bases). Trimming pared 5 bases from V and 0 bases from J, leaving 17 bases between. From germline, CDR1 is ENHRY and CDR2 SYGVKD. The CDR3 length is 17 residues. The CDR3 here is CAISPGQEISSYNEQFF. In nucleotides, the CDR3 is TGTGCCATCAGTCCAGGGCAGGAGATTAGCTCCTACAATGAGCAGTTCTTC.

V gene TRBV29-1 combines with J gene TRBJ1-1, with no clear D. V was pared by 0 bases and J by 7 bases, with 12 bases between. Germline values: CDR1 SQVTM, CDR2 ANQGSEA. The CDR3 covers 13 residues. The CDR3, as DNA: TGCAGCGTTGAAGATAATTCCCGACTTGAAGCTTTCTTT. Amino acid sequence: CSVEDNSRLEAFF. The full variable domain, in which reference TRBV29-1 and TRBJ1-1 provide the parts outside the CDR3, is SAVISQKPSRDICQRGTSLTIQCQVDSQVTMMFWYRQQPGQSLTLIATANQGSEATYESGFVIDKFPISRPNLTFSTLTVSNMSPEDSSIYLCSVEDNSRLEAFFGQGTRLTVV.

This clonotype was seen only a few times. The CDR3 loop is CASSVQETQETQYF. CDR3 sequence (DNA): TGTGCCAGCAGTGTACAGGAGACCCAAGAGACCCAGTACTTC. This chain uses TRBV28 with TRBJ2-5; a weak D match, TRBD1 (5 bases). The V gene's germline CDR1 is MDHEN and CDR2 SYDVKM. The CDR3 has 14 amino acids. V was trimmed by 5 bases and J by 1 base, leaving 11 bases between them.

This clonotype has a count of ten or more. The CDR3 loop is CATDLGTDTQYF. The CDR3 nucleotides are TGTGCCACCGATTTAGGGACAGATACGCAGTATTTT. The V call is TRBV12-3 or TRBV12-4, the J call TRBJ2-3; D is undetermined. With 10 bases removed from V and 3 bases from J, the gap between germline ends came to 11 bases. The CDR3 sequence is 12 residues long.

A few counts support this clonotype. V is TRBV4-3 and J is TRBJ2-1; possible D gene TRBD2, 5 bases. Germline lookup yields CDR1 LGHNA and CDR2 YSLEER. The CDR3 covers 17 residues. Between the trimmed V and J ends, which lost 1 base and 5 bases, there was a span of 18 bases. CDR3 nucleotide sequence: TGCGCCAGCAGCCAAGGAACTTGGCTAGCTGGGGACAATGAGCAGTTCTTC. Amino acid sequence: CASSQGTWLAGDNEQFF.

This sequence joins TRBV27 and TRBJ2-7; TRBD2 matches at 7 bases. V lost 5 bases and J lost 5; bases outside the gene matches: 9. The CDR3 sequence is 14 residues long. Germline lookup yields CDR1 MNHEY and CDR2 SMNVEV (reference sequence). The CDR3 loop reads CASSLGTIGDEQYF. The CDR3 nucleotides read TGTGCCAGCAGTCTCGGGACTATAGGGGACGAGCAGTACTTC.

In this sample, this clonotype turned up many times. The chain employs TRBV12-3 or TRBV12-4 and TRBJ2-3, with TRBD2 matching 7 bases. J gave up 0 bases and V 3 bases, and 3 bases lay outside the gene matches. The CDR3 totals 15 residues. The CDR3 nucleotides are TGTGCCAGCAGTTTTTTGCGGGGGAGCACAGATACGCAGTATTTT. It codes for CASSFLRGSTDTQYF.

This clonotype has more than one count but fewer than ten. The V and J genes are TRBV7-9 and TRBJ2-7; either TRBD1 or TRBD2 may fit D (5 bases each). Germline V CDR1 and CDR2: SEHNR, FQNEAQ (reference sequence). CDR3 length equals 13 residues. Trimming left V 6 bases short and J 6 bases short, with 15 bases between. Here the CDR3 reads CASRTELVSEQYF. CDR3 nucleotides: TGTGCCAGCAGGACAGAACTAGTATCCGAGCAGTACTTC.

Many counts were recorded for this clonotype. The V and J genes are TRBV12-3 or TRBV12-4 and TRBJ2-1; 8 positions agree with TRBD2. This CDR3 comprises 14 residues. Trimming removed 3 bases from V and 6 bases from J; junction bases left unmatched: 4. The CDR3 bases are TGTGCCAGCAGTTTCAGCGGGAGTGGCAATGAGCAGTTCTTC. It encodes CASSFSGSGNEQFF.

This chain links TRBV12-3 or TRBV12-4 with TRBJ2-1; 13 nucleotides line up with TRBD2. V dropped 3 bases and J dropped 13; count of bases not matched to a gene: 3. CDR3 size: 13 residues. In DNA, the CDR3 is TGTGCCAGCAGTTTCGGACTAGCGGGGGACCAGTTCTTC. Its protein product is CASSFGLAGDQFF.

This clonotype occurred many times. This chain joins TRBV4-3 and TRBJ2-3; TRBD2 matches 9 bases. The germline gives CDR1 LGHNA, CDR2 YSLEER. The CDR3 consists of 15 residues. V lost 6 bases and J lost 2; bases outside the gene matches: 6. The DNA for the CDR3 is TGCGCCAGCAGTGCGGGACTAGCTTACACAGATACGCAGTATTTT. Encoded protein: CASSAGLAYTDTQYF.